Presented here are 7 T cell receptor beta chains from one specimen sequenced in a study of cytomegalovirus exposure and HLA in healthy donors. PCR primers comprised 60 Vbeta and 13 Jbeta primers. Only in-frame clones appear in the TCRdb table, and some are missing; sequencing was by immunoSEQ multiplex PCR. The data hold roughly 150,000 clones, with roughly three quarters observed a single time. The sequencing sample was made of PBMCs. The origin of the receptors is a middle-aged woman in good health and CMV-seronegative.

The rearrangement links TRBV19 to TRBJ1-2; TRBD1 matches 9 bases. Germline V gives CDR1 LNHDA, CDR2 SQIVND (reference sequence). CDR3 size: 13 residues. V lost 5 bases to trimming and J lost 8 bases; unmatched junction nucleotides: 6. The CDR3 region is CASSVQGARGYTF. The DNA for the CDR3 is TGTGCCAGTAGTGTACAGGGGGCGCGAGGCTACACCTTC.

The CDR3 DNA follows: TGTGCCAGCAGCTTAGCGGGGACAGCCTCTGGGGCCAACGTCCTGACTTTC. It specifies CASSLAGTASGANVLTF. V usage is TRBV7-9 and J usage is TRBJ2-6, with TRBD1 matching 7 bases. The J segment lost 0 bases and the V segment lost 0 bases, leaving 2 bases of the junction unmatched. CDR1 is SEHNR, CDR2 FQNEAQ, per germline (reference sequence). The CDR3 is 17 residues long.

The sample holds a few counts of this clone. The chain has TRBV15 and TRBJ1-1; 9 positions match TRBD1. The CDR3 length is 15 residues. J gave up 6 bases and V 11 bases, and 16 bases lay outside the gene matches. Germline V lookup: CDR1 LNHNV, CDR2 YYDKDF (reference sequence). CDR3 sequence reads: CAAEDHRGPLSEAFF. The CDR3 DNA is TGTGCCGCCGAGGACCACAGGGGGCCATTGTCTGAAGCTTTCTTT.

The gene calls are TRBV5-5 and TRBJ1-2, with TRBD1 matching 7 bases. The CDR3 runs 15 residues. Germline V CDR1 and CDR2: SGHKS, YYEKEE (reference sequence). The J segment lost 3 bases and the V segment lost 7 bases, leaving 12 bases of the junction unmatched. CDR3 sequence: CASHLNAGGYYGYTF. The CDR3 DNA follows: TGTGCCAGCCACCTTAATGCAGGGGGATACTATGGCTACACCTTC.

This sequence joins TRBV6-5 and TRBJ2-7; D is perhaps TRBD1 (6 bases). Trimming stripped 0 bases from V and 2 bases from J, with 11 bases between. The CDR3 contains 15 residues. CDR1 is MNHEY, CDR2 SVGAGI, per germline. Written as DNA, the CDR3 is TGTGCCAGCAGTTACTCTGGGGGCGTCACCTACGAGCAGTACTTC. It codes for CASSYSGGVTYEQYF.

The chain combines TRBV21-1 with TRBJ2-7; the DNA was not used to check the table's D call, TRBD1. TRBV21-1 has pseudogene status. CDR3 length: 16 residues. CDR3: CASNGTGGSNSYEQYF. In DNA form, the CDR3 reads TGTGCCAGCAACGGGACAGGGGGCTCTAATTCCTACGAGCAGTACTTC.

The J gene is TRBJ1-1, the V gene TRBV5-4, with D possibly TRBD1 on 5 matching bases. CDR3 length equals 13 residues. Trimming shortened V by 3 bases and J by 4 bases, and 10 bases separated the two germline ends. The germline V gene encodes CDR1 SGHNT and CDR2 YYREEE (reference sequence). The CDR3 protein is CASSWGGITEAFF. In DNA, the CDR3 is TGTGCCAGCAGCTGGGGGGGAATCACTGAAGCTTTCTTT.